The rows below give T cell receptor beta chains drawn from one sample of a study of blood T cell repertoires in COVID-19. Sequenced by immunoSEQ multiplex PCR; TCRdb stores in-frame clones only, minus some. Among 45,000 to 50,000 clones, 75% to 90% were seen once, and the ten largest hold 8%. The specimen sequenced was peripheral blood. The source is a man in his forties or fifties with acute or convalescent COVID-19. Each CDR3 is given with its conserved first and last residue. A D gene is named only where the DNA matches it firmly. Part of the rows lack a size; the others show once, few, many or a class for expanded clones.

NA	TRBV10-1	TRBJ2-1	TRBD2	TGCGCCAGCAGTGAGCTACGGGAGGGCCGTAATGAGCAGTTCTTC	CASSELREGRNEQFF
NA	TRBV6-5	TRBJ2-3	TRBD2	TGTGCCAGCAGTTACGTGGGCGGGGGGGTGGATACGCAGTATTTT	CASSYVGGGVDTQYF
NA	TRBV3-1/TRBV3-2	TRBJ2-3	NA	TGTGCCAGCAGCCAAGATCCCGGGGTTTCCACAGATACGCAGTATTTT	CASSQDPGVSTDTQYF
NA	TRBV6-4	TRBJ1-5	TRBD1	TGTGCCAGCAGTGTATGGTACAGGGGAGAGCAGCCCCAGCATTTT	CASSVWYRGEQPQHF
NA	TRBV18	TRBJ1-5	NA	TGTGCCAGCTCACCGACGGCGGGGGACGGCAATCAGCCCCAGCATTTT	CASSPTAGDGNQPQHF
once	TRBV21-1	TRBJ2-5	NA	TGTGCCAGCAGCACCCCTGGGGAGAGCGAGAATGTGGAGACCCAGTACTTC	CASSTPGESENVETQYF
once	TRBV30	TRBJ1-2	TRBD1	TGTGCCTGGAAGGGACAGGGGGCACTCCTTTATGGCTACACCTTC	CAWKGQGALLYGYTF
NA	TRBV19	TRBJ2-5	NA	TGTGCCAGTTCACCAGCGCAGCCCCAAGAGACCCAGTACTTC	CASSPAQPQETQYF
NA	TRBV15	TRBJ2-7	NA	TGTGCCACCAGCAGAGATCCCACCTACGAGCAGTACTTC	CATSRDPTYEQYF
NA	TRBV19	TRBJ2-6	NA	TGTGCCAGTAGTTCACGACAGGCCCCTGGGGCCAACGTCCTGACTTTC	CASSSRQAPGANVLTF
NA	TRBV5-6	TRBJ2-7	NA	TGTGCCAGCAGCTTTTCGTATGAGCAGTACTTC	CASSFSYEQYF
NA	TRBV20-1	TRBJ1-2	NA	TGCAGTGCTAGTATACGGGGGAACTATGGCTACACCTTC	CSASIRGNYGYTF
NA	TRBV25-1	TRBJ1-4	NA	TGTGCCAGCAGTGAATCGAGACTAGGTTCGGAAAAACTGTTTTTT	CASSESRLGSEKLFF
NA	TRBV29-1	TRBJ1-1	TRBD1	TGCAGCGTTGTAAGTCAGGGGGAAGGTGAAGCTTTCTTT	CSVVSQGEGEAFF
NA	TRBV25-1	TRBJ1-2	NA	TGTGCCAGCAGTGAATCGAGGCAGCAGACCGATGGCTACACCTTC	CASSESRQQTDGYTF
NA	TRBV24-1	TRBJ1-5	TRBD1	TGTGCCACCAGCGGGACAGGGACAAATCAGCCCCAGCATTTT	CATSGTGTNQPQHF